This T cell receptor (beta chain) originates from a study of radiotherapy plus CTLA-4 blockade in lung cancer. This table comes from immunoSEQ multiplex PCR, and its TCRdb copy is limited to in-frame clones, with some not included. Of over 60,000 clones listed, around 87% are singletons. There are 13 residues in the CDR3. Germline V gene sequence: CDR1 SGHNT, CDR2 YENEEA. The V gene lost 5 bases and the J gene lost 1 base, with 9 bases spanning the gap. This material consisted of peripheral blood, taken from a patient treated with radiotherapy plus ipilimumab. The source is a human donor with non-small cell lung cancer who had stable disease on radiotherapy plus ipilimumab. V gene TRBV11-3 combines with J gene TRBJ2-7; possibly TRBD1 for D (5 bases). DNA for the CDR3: TGTGCCAGCAGCACAGGAAGTTCCTACGAGCAGTACTTC. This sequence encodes CASSTGSSYEQYF.